This T cell receptor beta chain was recovered during a study of tumor-infiltrating lymphocytes in primary liver carcinoma. Overall study results and limits: Because the samples were bulk unsorted, the study did not compare CD4+ and CD8+ repertoires.

At least ten counts were recorded for this clonotype. Its antigen is not identified. This may arise from a read error, as a much more abundant clone is one base away. This CDR3 is 12 amino acids long. V shed 2 bases and J shed 2 bases, with 4 bases lying between them. Germline CDR1 and CDR2: SEHNR and FQNEAQ (reference sequence). It was unsorted whole blood that yielded blood RNA, and germline DNA was also extracted. About 4 milliliters of peripheral blood were drawn presurgically. Reverse transcription of 500 ng total RNA with a constant-region primer produced TCR beta cDNA. Sequencing libraries for TCR beta derived from three nested multiplex PCR rounds that used slightly modified ARM-PCR. Researchers ran the first two PCR rounds for roughly 10 cycles each with TRBV1-TRBV30 forward primers and a C-beta reverse primer. TCRdb used MiXCR to reprocess the multiplex PCR reads, holding one entry per CDR3 protein. The table lists about 200,000 distinct CDR3 sequences, 65% of them singletons.

The receptor comes from a woman between 55 and 75 years old with primary liver carcinoma and hepatitis B virus infection. This rearrangement joins TRBV7-9 to TRBJ2-7; D ambiguous. The material sequenced was peripheral blood. This CDR3 is CASSLSPYEQYF. CDR3 coding DNA: TGTGCCAGCAGCTTAAGCCCCTACGAGCAGTACTTC.